The clone carrying this T cell receptor beta chain was recorded once. Its target is not known. Trimming removed 2 bases at V and 6 bases at J, with 17 bases between. The CDR3 is made up of 15 amino acids. From germline, CDR1 is GTSNPN and CDR2 SVGIG (reference sequence). This sample is part of a study of cytomegalovirus exposure and HLA in healthy donors. Use of 60 Vbeta and 13 Jbeta primers characterized the PCR. Some clones are missing from TCRdb's copy, which holds only in-frame ones; the method was immunoSEQ multiplex PCR. The data contain roughly 140,000 clones, about 75% of them seen just once; the ten biggest clones take up 1.6%. Study findings and constraints: The authors later found HLA-associated TCR beta chains more clonally expanded than equally common others. A later analysis reportedly found that, within productive TCRs, an Asian-associated ancestry cluster had fewer N-insertions than the mean observed across the approximately 700 donors. Rare sequences made up most TCRs, while some public TCRs were found in many donors.

The chain employs TRBV30 and TRBJ1-5; TRBD1 might be the D (6 bases). Sequenced sample: PBMCs. This sequence originates from a woman aged 30 to 39 in good health and CMV-seronegative. The CDR3 sequence is CAWSSGGGGSQPQHF. CDR3 DNA sequence: TGTGCCTGGAGTAGTGGAGGCGGGGGCAGTCAGCCCCAGCATTTT.